This is a list of T cell receptor beta chains from one sample in a study of blood T cell repertoires in COVID-19. Assay used: immunoSEQ multiplex PCR; TCRdb lists only in-frame clones, some missing. The table records around 280,000 clones, 88% of them present only once. Sequenced: peripheral blood. Receptors originate from a woman aged 25 to 45 with COVID-19, enrolled during active disease. Both conserved end residues are trimmed from each CDR3.

V	J	CDR3
TRBV24-1	TRBJ2-3	ATSDLPGVADTQY
TRBV28	TRBJ2-2	ASNRVAGGNPGELF
TRBV28	TRBJ2-7	ASSPGGWFEQY
TRBV24-1	TRBJ2-1	ATSEAGLPTYNEQF
TRBV18	TRBJ2-1	ASSPWGREQF
TRBV18	TRBJ2-3	ASSPSQSTDTQY
TRBV28	TRBJ1-4	ASSWEGTGQREKLF
TRBV14	TRBJ2-1	ASSHAGVAYNEQF
TRBV10-3	TRBJ1-1	AITRQGYTEAF
TRBV24-1	TRBJ2-1	ATSEAGTGLVTEQF
TRBV7-2	TRBJ2-3	ASSPLSGATDTQY
TRBV6-5	TRBJ2-5	ASSRDSETQY
TRBV10-3	TRBJ2-5	AIKGGEKETQY
TRBV5-1	TRBJ2-1	ASMQNSGYNEQF
TRBV6-2/TRBV6-3	TRBJ2-7	ASSYSLVYEQY
TRBV28	TRBJ1-2	ASRAPGGLGYGYT
TRBV28	TRBJ2-2	ASRTGGLARTGELF
TRBV7-3	TRBJ2-6	ASSLAGTGANVLT
TRBV5-1	TRBJ2-2	ASSLLGLAGGMNTGELF
TRBV11-2	TRBJ2-7	ASSLVGVEQY
TRBV19	TRBJ2-3	ARQNDRGTDTQY
TRBV10-1	TRBJ1-1	ASSDRGTEAF
TRBV29-1	TRBJ2-7	SVGTGRLDEQY
TRBV28	TRBJ2-1	ASSHSGTGLYNEQF
TRBV7-2	TRBJ2-7	ASSLEIAGGGEQY
TRBV30	TRBJ1-1	ATSGIVAEAF
TRBV3-1/TRBV3-2	TRBJ2-5	ASSPGLAEGETQY
TRBV9	TRBJ2-2	ASSVAGDNGELF
TRBV7-9	TRBJ1-5	ASSPGYSQPQH
TRBV7-9	TRBJ2-7	ASRSYGGRISSYEQY
TRBV7-3	TRBJ2-5	ASSLTASGLETQY
TRBV5-4	TRBJ1-1	ASSLWTGNTEAF
TRBV27	TRBJ1-4	ASSLNDGGQKDLNEKLF
TRBV27	TRBJ2-7	ASSLKWAGSYEQY
TRBV12-5	TRBJ2-3	ASGPSSGRVSTDTQY
TRBV11-2	TRBJ2-6	AGGDPGANVLT
TRBV27	TRBJ2-1	ASSPLAGAPFNEQF
TRBV29-1	TRBJ1-1	SVERRTVGGTEAF
TRBV9	TRBJ1-2	ASSLTGDGYT
TRBV5-1	TRBJ1-2	ASSPEVLKAGGYT
TRBV4-3	TRBJ1-2	ASSQSPGQGAGGYT
TRBV9	TRBJ2-5	ASSSGLADQRTETQY
TRBV3-1/TRBV3-2	TRBJ1-6	ASSQPRTGLINSPLH
TRBV28	TRBJ1-2	ASRPSGDYGYT
TRBV7-2	TRBJ1-2	ASSLGGFYGYT
TRBV5-4	TRBJ2-5	ASSSETGQETQY
TRBV5-5	TRBJ1-5	ASSLEGWGNQPQH
TRBV7-3	TRBJ2-1	ASSSTDGLAEEQF
TRBV29-1	TRBJ2-7	SVEGDRDGREQY
TRBV7-9	TRBJ2-1	ASSRLAGAGEQF